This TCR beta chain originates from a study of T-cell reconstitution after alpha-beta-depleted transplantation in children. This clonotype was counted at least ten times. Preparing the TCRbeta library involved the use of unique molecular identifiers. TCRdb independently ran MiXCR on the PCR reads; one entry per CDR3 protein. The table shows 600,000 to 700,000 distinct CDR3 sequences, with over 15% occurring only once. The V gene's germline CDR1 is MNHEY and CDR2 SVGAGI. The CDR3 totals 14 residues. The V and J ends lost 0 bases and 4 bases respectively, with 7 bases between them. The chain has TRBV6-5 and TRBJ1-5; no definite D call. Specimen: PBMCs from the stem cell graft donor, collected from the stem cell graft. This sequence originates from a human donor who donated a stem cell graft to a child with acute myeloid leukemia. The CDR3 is CASSYSTDNQPQHF. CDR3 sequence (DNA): TGTGCCAGCAGTTACTCGACGGATAATCAGCCCCAGCATTTT.